This TCR beta chain was captured in a study of T cells after yellow fever vaccination. TCRdb called the 5' RACE reads again in MiXCR, with one record for every CDR3 protein. The profile covers 160,000 or so distinct CDR3 sequences, with more than 5.5% appearing a single time and approximately 2.5% taken by the ten largest. The CDR3 runs to 13 residues. Trimming pared 5 bases from V and 4 bases from J, leaving 13 bases between. Germline assignment: CDR1 SGHRS and CDR2 YFSETQ. Remarks on this clonotype: This clone may be a read error of a much larger clone one base away.

The chain links TRBV5-1 to TRBJ2-7, with D hard to call. Sequences were derived from CD4+ T cells sorted from PBMCs, sampled about 5 days after the first yellow fever vaccination. This receptor was identified in a man aged 18 to 30 who received the YFV17D yellow fever vaccine. Here the CDR3 reads CASSWERPYEQYV. The CDR3, as DNA: TGCGCCAGCAGTTGGGAAAGACCTTACGAGCAGTACGTC.